This T cell receptor (beta chain) comes out of a study of cytomegalovirus exposure and HLA in healthy donors. In this sample, this clone turned up once. Amplification used 60 Vbeta primers and 13 Jbeta primers. TCRdb keeps only in-frame clones here, not all; method: immunoSEQ multiplex PCR. The table records 60,000 to 75,000 clones, approximately 70% of them present only once. V gave up 3 bases and J gave up 9 bases; unmatched junction bases: 14. Germline V gives CDR1 LNHDA, CDR2 SQIVND (reference sequence). CDR3 length equals 18 residues. Source material: PBMCs. The sequence was collected from a man aged 45 to 65 in good health and CMV-seronegative. V and J are TRBV19 and TRBJ1-6; TRBD1 matches at 10 bases. The CDR3 here is CASSINLRVGDRGSPLHF. Written as DNA, the CDR3 is TGTGCCAGTAGTATCAATTTGAGAGTAGGGGACAGGGGTTCACCCCTCCACTTT.